These T cell receptor beta chains were read from a single sample in a study of T cell responses to AZD1222 COVID-19 vaccine. Clones were sequenced by immunoSEQ multiplex PCR, and TCRdb holds only the in-frame ones, with some missing. The sample lists about 100,000 clones, approximately 90% seen once, with approximately 5% in the top ten. Sequenced here: peripheral blood, sampled on day 0 of AZD1222 vaccination. Receptor source: an adult in good health. Each CDR3 is given with its conserved first and last residue. The D gene is left open where the match is weak. Not all rows give a size; the values are once, few, many and, for expanded clones, a class.

TRBD2 | TRBJ2-7 | 15 | TRBV27 | once | CASSWTSGTAYEQYF | TGTGCCAGCAGTTGGACTAGCGGGACAGCCTACGAGCAGTACTTC
. | TRBJ1-5 | 13 | TRBV19 | few | CASSIRENQPQHF | TGTGCCAGTAGTATAAGGGAGAATCAGCCCCAGCATTTT
TRBD1 | TRBJ1-2 | 15 | TRBV27 | . | CASSLSGQGNYGYTF | TGTGCCAGCAGTTTATCGGGACAGGGCAACTATGGCTACACCTTC
. | TRBJ2-7 | 13 | TRBV7-9 | . | CASSLGRLYEQYF | TGTGCCAGCAGCTTAGGACGGCTCTACGAGCAGTACTTC
. | TRBJ2-7 | 12 | TRBV18 | . | CASSPSGVEQYF | TGTGCCAGCTCACCGTCTGGGGTTGAGCAGTACTTC
. | TRBJ1-6 | 15 | TRBV4-3 | . | CASSQETAFNSPLHF | TGCGCCAGCAGCCAGGAGACAGCTTTCAATTCACCCCTCCACTTT
. | TRBJ2-5 | 14 | TRBV7-8 | . | CASSLVVSEGTQYF | TGTGCCAGCAGCTTAGTGGTATCGGAAGGGACCCAGTACTTC
. | TRBJ2-7 | 11 | TRBV28 | once | CASSLNYEQYF | TGTGCCAGCAGTTTAAACTACGAGCAGTACTTC
. | TRBJ2-7 | 13 | TRBV6-5 | . | CASSYSTSYEQYF | TGTGCCAGCAGTTACTCGACCTCCTACGAGCAGTACTTC
. | TRBJ1-6 | 13 | TRBV12-3/TRBV12-4 | . | CASSLVANSPLHF | TGTGCCAGCAGTTTGGTGGCAAATTCACCCCTCCACTTT
TRBD2 | TRBJ2-7 | 16 | TRBV28 | . | CASSPWLAGALREQYF | TGTGCCAGCAGTCCTTGGCTAGCGGGAGCTCTTCGCGAGCAGTACTTC
. | TRBJ2-1 | 14 | TRBV6-6 | . | CASTSKGGESEQFF | TGTGCCAGCACTTCCAAAGGGGGGGAGAGTGAGCAGTTCTTC
. | TRBJ2-2 | 15 | TRBV7-3 | . | CASSLVGVRTGELFF | TGTGCCAGCAGCTTAGTGGGAGTACGAACCGGGGAGCTGTTTTTT
. | TRBJ2-1 | 14 | TRBV28 | . | CASSFHSGSNEQFF | TGTGCCAGCAGTTTCCATAGTGGTAGCAATGAGCAGTTCTTC
TRBD1 | TRBJ1-3 | 15 | TRBV9 | . | CASSAAGGTGNTIYF | TGTGCCAGCAGCGCCGCAGGGGGGACTGGAAACACCATATATTTT
. | TRBJ1-5 | 14 | TRBV20-1 | . | CSASTGDTNQPQHF | TGCAGTGCTAGTACTGGGGACACAAATCAGCCCCAGCATTTT
. | TRBJ1-3 | 11 | TRBV4-2 | . | CASTLGNTIYF | TGTGCCAGCACCCTTGGAAACACCATATATTTT
. | TRBJ2-7 | 12 | TRBV12-3/TRBV12-4 | . | CASSLGGREQYF | TGTGCCAGCAGTTTAGGGGGGCGCGAGCAGTACTTC
. | TRBJ1-1 | 14 | TRBV10-3 | . | CAISRGGSDTEAFF | TGTGCCATCAGCCGAGGGGGATCTGACACTGAAGCTTTCTTT
TRBD1 | TRBJ1-6 | 16 | TRBV5-1 | . | CASSVGGRGRNSPLHF | TGCGCCAGCAGCGTTGGGGGTAGGGGGCGGAATTCACCCCTCCACTTT
TRBD1 | TRBJ1-1 | 15 | TRBV19 | . | CASRGRGNRDTEAFF | TGTGCCAGTAGGGGCAGGGGGAACAGGGACACTGAAGCTTTCTTT
. | TRBJ2-7 | 17 | TRBV11-2 | . | CASSLDVVRNPTYEQYF | TGTGCCAGCAGCTTAGATGTCGTACGGAACCCTACCTACGAGCAGTACTTC
. | TRBJ1-3 | 16 | TRBV9 | . | CASSSSGGEAGNTIYF | TGTGCCAGCAGCTCAAGCGGGGGGGAGGCTGGAAACACCATATATTTT
. | TRBJ2-3 | 14 | TRBV19 | . | CASSIRLGADTQYF | TGTGCCAGTAGTATCAGGTTGGGAGCAGATACGCAGTATTTT
. | TRBJ2-2 | 12 | TRBV6-6 | few | CASSYSAGELFF | TGTGCCAGCAGTTACTCGGCCGGGGAGCTGTTTTTT
. | TRBJ1-2 | 13 | TRBV27 | . | CASSSDRAGGYTF | TGTGCCAGCAGTTCCGACCGGGCAGGGGGCTACACCTTC
TRBD1 | TRBJ1-2 | 13 | TRBV5-5 | . | CASSFPTGEGYTF | TGTGCCAGCAGTTTCCCGACAGGGGAAGGCTACACCTTC
. | TRBJ2-7 | 12 | TRBV10-3 | . | CAISAQLGEQYF | TGTGCCATCAGTGCCCAGCTGGGGGAGCAGTACTTC
. | TRBJ1-4 | 15 | TRBV7-6 | . | CASSPFGRANEKLFF | TGTGCCAGCAGCCCTTTTGGGAGGGCTAATGAAAAACTGTTTTTT
. | TRBJ1-2 | 16 | TRBV28 | few | CASSLLTGYANYGYTF | TGTGCCAGCAGTTTGTTAACAGGGTATGCTAACTATGGCTACACCTTC
TRBD2 | TRBJ2-7 | 13 | TRBV6-5 | . | CASRPAGAREQYF | TGTGCCAGCAGACCAGCGGGGGCTCGGGAGCAGTACTTC
. | TRBJ1-5 | 14 | TRBV28 | once | CASSFRQGNQPQHF | TGTGCCAGCAGTTTTAGGCAGGGGAATCAGCCCCAGCATTTT
. | TRBJ2-3 | 15 | TRBV30 | . | CAWSVFGGTTDTQYF | TGTGCCTGGAGTGTGTTTGGCGGGACAACAGATACGCAGTATTTT
TRBD1 | TRBJ2-7 | 15 | TRBV9 | . | CASSVGEGQGNEQYF | TGTGCCAGCAGCGTAGGGGAGGGACAGGGCAACGAGCAGTACTTC
TRBD1 | TRBJ2-2 | 16 | TRBV11-2 | . | CASSRQTGRNTGELFF | TGTGCCAGCAGCCGCCAGACAGGGCGAAACACCGGGGAGCTGTTTTTT
. | TRBJ1-1 | 15 | TRBV7-2 | . | CASSPVPGGNTEAFF | TGTGCCAGCAGCCCAGTCCCGGGGGGGAACACTGAAGCTTTCTTT
. | TRBJ2-1 | 13 | TRBV7-7 | . | CASSHGAYNEQFF | TGTGCTAGCAGCCACGGGGCCTACAATGAGCAGTTCTTC
. | TRBJ2-2 | 14 | TRBV19 | . | CASSITAAGGELFF | TGTGCCAGTAGTATAACCGCCGCGGGCGGGGAGCTGTTTTTT
TRBD2 | TRBJ2-7 | 18 | TRBV14 | . | CASSQPTSGGPLAYEQYF | TGTGCCAGCAGCCAACCGACTAGCGGGGGGCCCCTCGCCTACGAGCAGTACTTC
TRBD1 | TRBJ1-5 | 13 | TRBV2 | . | CASSGTGIQPQHF | TGTGCCAGCAGTGGGACAGGAATCCAGCCCCAGCATTTT
. | TRBJ2-1 | 13 | TRBV11-3 | . | CASSLEGGDEQFF | TGTGCCAGCAGCTTAGAGGGCGGCGATGAGCAGTTCTTC
TRBD2 | TRBJ2-1 | 16 | TRBV24-1 | . | CATSDPSGGAYNEQFF | TGTGCCACCAGTGACCCCAGCGGGGGGGCCTACAATGAGCAGTTCTTC